The rows below give T cell receptor beta chains drawn from one sample of a study of T-cell reconstitution after alpha-beta-depleted transplantation in children. A single record per CDR3 protein comes from TCRdb applying MiXCR to the PCR reads. The table includes some 120,000 distinct CDR3 sequences, 23% detected once. The sample consisted of PBMCs, mostly from graft donor cells, taken 180 days after TCRalphabeta/CD19-depleted stem cell transplant. All receptors come from a male patient between 2 and 10 years old who had a stem cell transplant for chronic granulomatous disease, so the T cells may come from the graft donor. Both conserved end residues are part of each CDR3. A D gene is named only where the DNA matches it firmly. Clone sizes are given selectively: once, few, many, or a class where the clone is expanded.

TRBJ1-1	TRBV20-1	-	-	TGCAGTGCTAGTCTGACACAGAACACTGAAGCTTTCTTT	CSASLTQNTEAFF
TRBJ1-1	TRBV20-1	few	TRBD1	TGCAGTGCTACGAACCAAAGAATTCTAACAGGGGACACTGAAGCTTTCTTT	CSATNQRILTGDTEAFF
TRBJ2-3	TRBV20-1	-	-	TGCAGTGCTAGCCTGGCAGGGCGCGTAGGAGATACGCAGTATTTT	CSASLAGRVGDTQYF
TRBJ2-1	TRBV12-3/TRBV12-4	-	-	TGTGCCAGCAGTTTGTCCCCGGGATTCTACAATGAGCAGTTCTTC	CASSLSPGFYNEQFF
TRBJ1-2	TRBV12-3/TRBV12-4	-	TRBD1	TGTGCCAGCAGTCCCTGGACAGGGAACGGGAACTATGGCTACACCTTC	CASSPWTGNGNYGYTF
TRBJ2-3	TRBV5-5	-	-	TGTGCCAGCAGCCAAGCAGCGGGCCTAAAAGGAGATACGCAGTATTTT	CASSQAAGLKGDTQYF
TRBJ2-5	TRBV15	-	-	TGTGCCACCAGCAAAGGCGGAGTGGGCCCCCAAGAGACCCAGTACTTC	CATSKGGVGPQETQYF
TRBJ2-7	TRBV7-2	few	TRBD1	TGTGCCAGCAGCTTACTAGCAGGACAGGGCTACGAGCAGTACTTC	CASSLLAGQGYEQYF
TRBJ1-4	TRBV7-9	many	-	TGTGCCAGCAGCCACAGCGGACGGAATGAAAAACTGTTTTTT	CASSHSGRNEKLFF
TRBJ2-3	TRBV5-1	few	-	TGCGCCAGCAGCAAGGGACTTTACCCTTCACGCACAGATACGCAGTATTTT	CASSKGLYPSRTDTQYF
TRBJ2-2	TRBV5-1	-	-	TGCGCCAGCAGCTTGGGGACGAGTGTGAGAACCGGGGAGCTGTTTTTT	CASSLGTSVRTGELFF
TRBJ2-5	TRBV4-2	-	-	TGTGCCAGCAGCCAGGTGTCCAAATCGGGGGACGAACAAGAGACCCAGTACTTC	CASSQVSKSGDEQETQYF
TRBJ2-3	TRBV10-1	many	-	TGCGCCAGCAGTGAGGGTAGGGATACGCAGTATTTT	CASSEGRDTQYF
TRBJ2-7	TRBV5-5	-	-	TGTGCCAGCAGCTTTTCATCCCACCTAACTTACGAGCAGTACTTC	CASSFSSHLTYEQYF
TRBJ2-7	TRBV20-1	few	TRBD2	TGCAGTGCTAGAGGGAGGGGACTAGCGGGAGTCTACGAGCAGTACTTC	CSARGRGLAGVYEQYF
TRBJ2-7	TRBV14	-	-	TGTGCCAGCAGCTCCGTAGTCACCTACGAGCAGTACTTC	CASSSVVTYEQYF
TRBJ2-1	TRBV5-4	once	-	TGTGCCAGCAGCTTGACAGGAAGATCCTACAATGAGCAGTTCTTC	CASSLTGRSYNEQFF
TRBJ2-2	TRBV5-1	few	TRBD2	TGCGCCAGCAGCTTCCGGACTAGCGGGACCGGGGAGCTGTTTTTT	CASSFRTSGTGELFF
TRBJ2-1	TRBV4-3	few	-	TGCGCCAGCAGCCAAGGTGGTTGGGCATACAATGAGCAGTTCTTC	CASSQGGWAYNEQFF
TRBJ1-1	TRBV12-3/TRBV12-4	many	-	TGTGCCAGCAGTCTGGGGCCCCACACTGAAGCTTTCTTT	CASSLGPHTEAFF
TRBJ2-6	TRBV12-3/TRBV12-4	many	-	TGTGCCAGCAGTTTAGCGATGGGCTCTGGGGCCAACGTCCTGACTTTC	CASSLAMGSGANVLTF
TRBJ1-5	TRBV12-3/TRBV12-4	many	-	TGTGCCAGCAGTGGGGGTTCCCCGACCCAGCATTTT	CASSGGSPTQHF
TRBJ1-2	TRBV12-3/TRBV12-4	-	-	TGTGCCAGCAGTCCCCGACCTAACTATGGCTACACCTTC	CASSPRPNYGYTF
TRBJ1-2	TRBV7-2	many	TRBD1	TGTGCCAGCAGCCCCGACAGGGGGCGCGTAAACTATGGCTACACCTTC	CASSPDRGRVNYGYTF
TRBJ2-1	TRBV12-3/TRBV12-4	few	TRBD1	TGTGCCAGCAGTTTGACAGGGGTCCTCAAACATAATGAGCAGTTCTTC	CASSLTGVLKHNEQFF
TRBJ2-2	TRBV29-1	many	-	TGCAGCGTGCGGGCAGAGGGGCAGTTGAGCCGGGAGCTGTTTTTT	CSVRAEGQLSRELFF
TRBJ2-1	TRBV5-1	few	-	TGCGCCAGCAGCCCGAGATACAATGAGCAGTTCTTC	CASSPRYNEQFF
TRBJ1-3	TRBV9	few	TRBD1	TGTGCCAGCAGCGTTGGACACACCGGGACAGGGGGCAACACCATATATTTT	CASSVGHTGTGGNTIYF
TRBJ1-2	TRBV29-1	many	-	TGCAGCGTTGAATCGGCAATATATGGCTACACCTTC	CSVESAIYGYTF
TRBJ2-3	TRBV4-3	-	-	TGCGCCAGCAGCCAAGCCTCAGGAGGATTGGATACGCAGTATTTT	CASSQASGGLDTQYF
TRBJ2-5	TRBV4-1	few	TRBD2	TGCGCCAGCAGCCAATGGGGACTAGCGGGAGGAGAAGAGACCCAGTACTTC	CASSQWGLAGGEETQYF
TRBJ1-6	TRBV6-5	many	TRBD1	TGTGCCAGCGGACAGGGACGATCACCCCTCCACTTT	CASGQGRSPLHF
TRBJ2-5	TRBV12-3/TRBV12-4	-	-	TGTGCCAGCGCTCAGACTACCCCAACAGAGACCCAGTACTTC	CASAQTTPTETQYF
TRBJ1-2	TRBV3-1	once	-	TGTGCCAGCAGCCAAGATCATCGGGGGCGCGGGGACTACACCTTC	CASSQDHRGRGDYTF
TRBJ2-3	TRBV29-1	many	-	TGCAGCGAAGGGAAATCCACAGATACGCAGTATTTT	CSEGKSTDTQYF
TRBJ1-1	TRBV4-2	-	-	TGTGCCAGCAGCCAAGAATTCCCCCAAGGGAACACTGAAGCTTTCTTT	CASSQEFPQGNTEAFF
TRBJ2-2	TRBV10-3	few	-	TGTGCCATCAGTGGAGGAACCGGGGAGCTGTTTTTT	CAISGGTGELFF
TRBJ2-2	TRBV6-4	many	-	TGTGCCAGCAGCGCGGCGAACACCGGGGAGCTGTTTTTT	CASSAANTGELFF
TRBJ2-3	TRBV6-2/TRBV6-3	few	-	TGTGCCAGCAGTTACCGCGGGGCCACAGATACGCAGTATTTT	CASSYRGATDTQYF
TRBJ1-2	TRBV5-5	-	-	TGTGCCAGCAGCGTAAACCCTACCGCATTTAGTAACTATGGCTACACCTTC	CASSVNPTAFSNYGYTF
TRBJ1-3	TRBV5-1	few	-	TGCGCCAGCAGCCAGATCGGGCAGGCGAGCTCTGGAAACACCATATATTTT	CASSQIGQASSGNTIYF
TRBJ1-5	TRBV6-1	-	-	TGTGCCAGCAGTAGGGGACCGTCTGCGCCCCAGCATTTT	CASSRGPSAPQHF
TRBJ2-7	TRBV5-1	many	TRBD1	TGCGCCAGCAGCTTAAATCCCCGGGACAGGGCCTACGAGCAGTACTTC	CASSLNPRDRAYEQYF
TRBJ2-5	TRBV5-5	once	-	TGTGCCAGCAGCTGGGGGGGCGATGGCCAGTACTTC	CASSWGGDGQYF
TRBJ1-2	TRBV2	-	-	TGTGCCAGCAGTGAATTCGGGCCGGCCGCTAACTATGGCTACACCTTC	CASSEFGPAANYGYTF
TRBJ2-3	TRBV11-3	-	TRBD2	TGTGCCAGCAGCGACCGTAGACTAGCGGGGCCCGATACGCAGTATTTT	CASSDRRLAGPDTQYF